Listed below are T cell receptor beta chains from one sample, sequenced in a study of blood T cell repertoires in COVID-19. Profiling relied on immunoSEQ multiplex PCR, and the TCRdb table lists in-frame clones only, not all of them. The repertoire consists of 180,000 or so clones, with roughly 84% occurring once and the leading ten covering approximately 1.1%. What was sequenced was peripheral blood. Source of these receptors: a man in his fifties or sixties who had recovered from COVID-19. The CDR3 runs from the conserved cysteine through the conserved F or W. Fields, in order: clone size, J gene, V gene, CDR3 protein. The listing skips clone size in some rows; elsewhere it reads once, few, many or a size class.

NA,TRBJ1-1,TRBV18,CASSPSEQGARTEAFF
NA,TRBJ2-1,TRBV4-1,CASSQDPFRQATSNNEQFF
NA,TRBJ1-3,TRBV9,CASSVRGGSNSGNTIYF
once,TRBJ1-2,TRBV29-1,CSGSTGDGYTF
NA,TRBJ2-3,TRBV3-1/TRBV3-2,CASSQGLVTDTQYF
NA,TRBJ2-7,TRBV5-5,CASSRAGVYEQYF
NA,TRBJ1-1,TRBV5-1,CASSFTTGESNTEAFF
NA,TRBJ2-7,TRBV13,CASSPRGYGRYEQYF
NA,TRBJ2-2,TRBV12-3/TRBV12-4,CASSLAVAGELFF
NA,TRBJ1-5,TRBV7-2,CASSLVGRSNQPQHF
NA,TRBJ2-7,TRBV7-2,CASSLGGASYEQYF
once,TRBJ1-1,TRBV6-5,CASRDRGLANTEAFF
NA,TRBJ2-1,TRBV7-9,CASRFWGGLTPSSYNEQFF
NA,TRBJ1-1,TRBV5-1,CASSPGHRNTEAFF
NA,TRBJ1-1,TRBV12-3/TRBV12-4,CASSRTAEAFF
NA,TRBJ2-1,TRBV9,CASSVGEAAPYNEQFF
NA,TRBJ1-5,TRBV2,CASSAGGALNQPQHF
NA,TRBJ1-1,TRBV7-8,CASSINRFGAFF
NA,TRBJ2-1,TRBV11-2,CASSSLAGGVEQFF
NA,TRBJ1-5,TRBV23-1,CASSHYKSGQGNSNQPQHF
NA,TRBJ2-3,TRBV6-5,CASSPTEDTQYF
NA,TRBJ1-1,TRBV30,CAWSPIDRLNTEAFF
NA,TRBJ1-6,TRBV19,CASSNGRLSSPLHF
NA,TRBJ2-1,TRBV11-3,CASSRNLGVNNEQFF
NA,TRBJ2-2,TRBV7-3,CASSPFGGANTGELFF
NA,TRBJ1-6,TRBV7-9,CASVRTGGSDNSPLHF
NA,TRBJ1-4,TRBV6-5,CASSRTGGGEKLFF
NA,TRBJ1-2,TRBV6-2/TRBV6-3,CASSARGQGNFGYTF
NA,TRBJ2-1,TRBV7-2,CASSLVGRQGAYNEQFF
NA,TRBJ1-2,TRBV7-2,CASLPGTGNYGYTF
NA,TRBJ2-5,TRBV27,CASRNQAGGFQETQYF
NA,TRBJ2-1,TRBV27,CASSLRQKLSYNEQFF
NA,TRBJ1-1,TRBV19,CASSTTENTEAFF
NA,TRBJ2-1,TRBV6-5,CASSPPYGGYNEQFF
NA,TRBJ2-3,TRBV24-1,CATSDPPGDSPTDTQYF
NA,TRBJ1-1,TRBV18,CASSPPTGLSEAFF
many,TRBJ2-7,TRBV5-6,CASSLGLETYEQYF